Listed below are T cell receptor beta chains from one sample, sequenced in a study of T cell responses to AZD1222 COVID-19 vaccine. The protocol was immunoSEQ multiplex PCR, while the TCRdb copy is restricted to in-frame clones and leaves out a portion. The data hold around 220,000 clones, with around 94% observed a single time. The sample here was peripheral blood, taken 28 days after the second dose of the MenACWY control vaccine. These receptors were obtained from an adult who received the MenACWY meningococcal vaccine as a control. CDR3s include the opening cysteine and the closing phenylalanine or tryptophan. D genes are given only for firm matches. Clone size is shown for a subset of rows, as once, few, many or a class of expanded clone.

j_call v_call clone_size d_call cdr3_nt cdr3_aa
TRBJ2-6 TRBV19 NA TRBD1 TGTGCCAGTAGTATGCCGCTGGGGCAGGGGGTCTCTGGGGCCAACGTCCTGACTTTC CASSMPLGQGVSGANVLTF
TRBJ2-7 TRBV5-6 NA TRBD1 TGTGCCAGCAGCACCCCGGGACAGGGGTTCTACGAGCAGTACTTC CASSTPGQGFYEQYF
TRBJ1-6 TRBV7-9 NA NA TGTGCCAGCAGCTTAAACTCGGCAGTCAATTCACCCCTCCACTTT CASSLNSAVNSPLHF
TRBJ2-7 TRBV3-1/TRBV3-2 NA NA TGTGCCAGCAGTCGTACCTACGAGCAGTACTTC CASSRTYEQYF
TRBJ2-2 TRBV19 NA NA TGTGCCAGTGGGAACACCGGGGAGCTGTTTTTT CASGNTGELFF
TRBJ1-2 TRBV12-3/TRBV12-4 NA NA TGTGCCAGCAGTACCACGGGAAGCTACACCTTC CASSTTGSYTF
TRBJ1-6 TRBV27 NA NA TGTGCCAGCAGTCGAATGGCCAGGGAGAGGAATTCACCCCTCCACTTT CASSRMARERNSPLHF
TRBJ2-7 TRBV21-1 NA NA TGTGCCAGCAGCAACGAGAAGACAGGCCATCGGGACGAGCAGTACTTC CASSNEKTGHRDEQYF
TRBJ2-1 TRBV24-1 NA TRBD1 TGTGCCACCAGTAGCCCACAGGGGGCCTGGAATGAGCAGTTCTTC CATSSPQGAWNEQFF
TRBJ2-7 TRBV7-9 NA NA TGTGCCAGCAGCCCGACCAGCCTAAGGAGCTCCTACGAGCAGTACTTC CASSPTSLRSSYEQYF
TRBJ1-2 TRBV28 NA NA TGTGCCAGCGGACTAGGGGGGGCTAAGTCTGGCTACACCTTC CASGLGGAKSGYTF
TRBJ2-2 TRBV30 once TRBD1 TGTGCCTGGAGTATACAGGGGGGATCCGGGGAGCTGTTTTTT CAWSIQGGSGELFF
TRBJ1-5 TRBV6-5 NA NA TGTGCCAGCAGTTACTCAGGGGGAAGCAATCAGCCCCAGCATTTT CASSYSGGSNQPQHF
TRBJ2-1 TRBV12-3/TRBV12-4 NA NA TGTGCCAGCAGTTTAGGCGGGGCCGATCCGTTCTTC CASSLGGADPFF
TRBJ1-5 TRBV28 NA NA TGTGCCAGCAGTCATCGACAGGATAGCAATCAGCCCCAGCATTTT CASSHRQDSNQPQHF
TRBJ2-5 TRBV7-2 NA TRBD2 TGTGCCAGCAGCTTTACTAGCGCGATACAAGAGACCCAGTACTTC CASSFTSAIQETQYF
TRBJ1-2 TRBV4-2 NA NA TGTGCCAGCAGCCAAGTTGCCAACTATGGCTACACCTTC CASSQVANYGYTF
TRBJ1-4 TRBV9 once NA TGTGCCTCCGGGGGCGGTGAAAAACTGTTTTTT CASGGGEKLFF
TRBJ1-3 TRBV28 NA NA TGTGCCAGCAGTTTTACGGGGCTTGCAAACACCATATATTTT CASSFTGLANTIYF
TRBJ2-3 TRBV7-9 NA NA TGTGCCAGCAGCTTAGAGGGGCTAACAGATACGCAGTATTTT CASSLEGLTDTQYF
TRBJ2-3 TRBV6-5 NA NA TGTGCCAGCGAGCGGTTCACAGATACGCAGTATTTT CASERFTDTQYF
TRBJ2-7 TRBV21-1 NA NA TGTGCCAGCAGCATGTCCCGTCGTGAGCTCAAGTTCCTCAATCGCCGGTTGGGCTACGAGCAGTACTTC CASSMSRRELKFLNRRLGYEQYF
TRBJ2-3 TRBV7-9 NA NA TGTGCCAGCAGTCACGGGGATACGCAGTATTTT CASSHGDTQYF
TRBJ2-3 TRBV6-1 NA TRBD2 TGTGCCAGCAGTGAGGGACTAGCGGATACGCAGTATTTT CASSEGLADTQYF
TRBJ1-1 TRBV21-1 few NA TGTGCCAGCAGCAAGCCCTGGACTTTTGAAGCTTTCTTT CASSKPWTFEAFF
TRBJ1-6 TRBV2 NA TRBD1 TGTGCCAGCAGTCTCCGGGACAGTTTGGTTAATTCTTCACCCCTCCACTTT CASSLRDSLVNSSPLHF
TRBJ2-7 TRBV6-5 NA NA TGTGCCAGCAGTTACTCAGGGGGGAGCTCCTACGAGCAGTACTTC CASSYSGGSSYEQYF
TRBJ1-5 TRBV2 NA NA TGTGCCAGCAGTGGGGGGACCCGCATGGAGCCCCAGCATTTT CASSGGTRMEPQHF
TRBJ2-3 TRBV3-1/TRBV3-2 once NA TGTGCCAGCAGCCAACGGGGAACAGATACGCAGTATTTT CASSQRGTDTQYF
TRBJ2-5 TRBV5-1 NA TRBD2 TGCGCCAGCAGGGGACTAGCGGGGTACGGAGCCCAGTACTTC CASRGLAGYGAQYF
TRBJ2-7 TRBV28 NA TRBD2 TGTGCCAGCAGGATAGCGGGCGCAACCTACGAGCAGTACTTC CASRIAGATYEQYF
TRBJ1-6 TRBV9 NA NA TGTGCCAGCAGCGTAGCAAGCTCCTATAATTCACCCCTCCACTTT CASSVASSYNSPLHF
TRBJ1-2 TRBV29-1 once NA TGCAGCGTTGAAGATCGCAGGGCAATCTTC CSVEDRRAIF
TRBJ2-7 TRBV27 NA NA TGTGCCAGCAGATCCACAGGGTGGAGCTCCTACGAGCAGTACTTC CASRSTGWSSYEQYF
TRBJ1-5 TRBV9 NA NA TGTGCCAGCAGCGTAGGGGGTACAGGGTATCAGCCCCAGCATTTT CASSVGGTGYQPQHF
TRBJ2-1 TRBV3-1/TRBV3-2 NA NA TGTGCCAGCAGCCCCTCGTGGCCCTCCTACAATGAGCAGTTCTTC CASSPSWPSYNEQFF
TRBJ1-2 TRBV2 once NA TGTGCCAGCAGTGAACAGGGTTATGGCTACACCTTC CASSEQGYGYTF
TRBJ1-3 TRBV25-1 once NA TGTGCCAGCAGAGAAGCGGGGGCCGGAAACACCATATATTTT CASREAGAGNTIYF
TRBJ2-7 TRBV9 few NA TGTGCCAGCAGCGAGAGCCCGAGCTCCTACGAGCAGTACTTC CASSESPSSYEQYF
TRBJ2-1 TRBV20-1 NA NA TGCAGTGCTACCGGTGAGCAGTTCTTC CSATGEQFF
TRBJ1-1 TRBV5-8 once NA TGTGCCAGCAGCTTGGGACAGAGGATGAACACTGAAGCTTTCTTT CASSLGQRMNTEAFF
TRBJ2-2 TRBV14 NA NA TGTGCCAGCAGCCAAGCAGGGGTCGCCGGGGAGCTGTTTTTT CASSQAGVAGELFF
TRBJ2-7 TRBV7-2 once NA TGTGCCAGCAGCCGCACCTACGAGCAGTACTTC CASSRTYEQYF
TRBJ2-1 TRBV5-1 few TRBD2 TGCGCCAGCAGGCCCGGGACTAGCTCCTACAATGAGCAGTTCTTC CASRPGTSSYNEQFF
TRBJ2-7 TRBV7-9 NA TRBD1 TGTGCCAGCAGCCCAATCAGGGGGCGTGTGTCCTACGAGCAGTACTTC CASSPIRGRVSYEQYF
TRBJ2-2 TRBV7-6 NA TRBD2 TGTGCCAGCAGCTTAGGGGTAGCGGGGCTCTCCGGGGAGCTGTTTTTT CASSLGVAGLSGELFF
TRBJ2-1 TRBV6-5 NA TRBD2 TGTGCCAGCAGCGTACGAGGGAGGGCGAACAATGAGCAGTTCTTC CASSVRGRANNEQFF
TRBJ1-5 TRBV12-5 NA NA TGTGCTAGTGGTTCCGGGGACAATCAGCCCCAGCATTTT CASGSGDNQPQHF
TRBJ2-2 TRBV7-6 NA TRBD2 TGTGCCAGCAGCTCCATCCTAGCGGGGCACGGGGAGCTGTTTTTT CASSSILAGHGELFF
TRBJ1-1 TRBV4-3 NA NA TGCGCCAGCAGCCAATATGGGGGGCTTACAACTGAAGCTTTCTTT CASSQYGGLTTEAFF
TRBJ1-4 TRBV5-1 NA NA TGCGCCAGCAGCTTGGCCGGACAGCCTAATGAAAAACTGTTTTTT CASSLAGQPNEKLFF
TRBJ2-6 TRBV7-3 once NA TGTGCCAGCAGCTTAAGTGCTGGGGCCAACGTCCTGACTTTC CASSLSAGANVLTF
TRBJ1-3 TRBV6-5 NA NA TGTGCCAGCAGTCTTACTCGGACTGGAAACACCATATATTTT CASSLTRTGNTIYF
TRBJ2-3 TRBV12-3/TRBV12-4 NA NA TGTGCCAGCAGTTGGGGAGGTGGAGATACGCAGTATTTT CASSWGGGDTQYF
TRBJ2-7 TRBV30 NA NA TGTGCCTGGCGTGTCCAGGGGGGGTCCTACGAGCAGTACTTC CAWRVQGGSYEQYF
TRBJ2-7 TRBV19 NA TRBD1 TGTGCCAGTAGCCGAGGACAGGACCACTACGAGCAGTACTTC CASSRGQDHYEQYF
TRBJ1-2 TRBV27 NA NA TGTGCCAGCAGTGGTGCAGATGGCTACACCTTC CASSGADGYTF
TRBJ1-6 TRBV9 once TRBD1 TGTGCCAGCAGCGCCGGGGACAGTAATTCACCCCTCCACTTT CASSAGDSNSPLHF
TRBJ2-1 TRBV5-1 NA TRBD2 TGCGCCAGCAGCCCCCGGACTAGCGGGGTTGCCAATGAGCAGTTCTTC CASSPRTSGVANEQFF
TRBJ1-2 TRBV11-2 NA TRBD1 TGTGCCAGCAGCTTAGTTCTTGACAGGGCTGCGGGCTACACCTTC CASSLVLDRAAGYTF